This T cell receptor (beta chain) appears in the sequencing data of a study of CD8+ T cells in alopecia areata. General study results and limits: Sequencing of scalp samples also includes resident alphabeta T cells from normal skin. TCR sharing across patients was less clear than in mice, possibly HLA-related.

Obtained from alopecia areata patients were lesional scalp punch biopsies along with peripheral blood. This clone was counted between two and nine times. The antigen remains unidentified. cDNA prepared by RNA extraction and subsequent reverse transcription served as the template for sequencing. TCRdb's table, derived via immunoSEQ multiplex PCR, lists solely in-frame clones and lacks some. The sample carries 100,000 to 150,000 clones, roughly 50% recorded once. This CDR3 is built from 12 residues. Trimming left V 5 bases short and J 5 bases short, with 11 bases between. Germline V CDR1 and CDR2: SGHNT, YYREEE (reference sequence).

The origin of this receptor is a human donor with alopecia areata. The sequenced material came from NKG2D-low CD8+ T cells sorted from blood. The V and J genes are TRBV5-4 and TRBJ2-7; D call uncertain. The CDR3 loop is CASSAGWDEQYF. The DNA of the CDR3 is TGTGCCAGCAGTGCAGGATGGGACGAGCAGTACTTC. Looking up the rest from reference TRBV5-4 and TRBJ2-7 gives the full variable domain: ETGVTQSPTHLIKTRGQQVTLRCSSQSGHNTVSWYQQALGQGPQFIFQYYREEENGRGNFPPRFSGLQFPNYSSELNVNALELDDSALYLCASSAGWDEQYFGPGTRLTVT.